This T cell receptor beta chain is drawn from a study of blood T cell repertoires in COVID-19. Study-wide context: Acute and convalescent COVID-19 specimens originated in the United States, Italy and Spain. Nucleic acid was either cDNA or gDNA, and it came from T cells, B-cell-depleted T cells, or PBMCs.

This table comes from immunoSEQ multiplex PCR, and its TCRdb copy is limited to in-frame clones, with some not included. The sample records 85,000 to 100,000 clones, around three quarters being singletons. The V gene's germline CDR1 is SGDLS and CDR2 YYNGEE. The CDR3 runs 16 residues. The V gene lost 4 bases and the J gene lost 2 bases, with 13 bases spanning the gap. This clonotype was sampled from a man aged 45-65 years who had recovered from COVID-19. V usage is TRBV9 and J usage is TRBJ2-6; D is tentatively TRBD1 or TRBD2 (5 bases each). The source material was peripheral blood. In nucleotides, the CDR3 is TGTGCCAGCAGCTTAGGGGCCGGGACTGGGGCCAACGTCCTGACTTTC. Protein sequence: CASSLGAGTGANVLTF.